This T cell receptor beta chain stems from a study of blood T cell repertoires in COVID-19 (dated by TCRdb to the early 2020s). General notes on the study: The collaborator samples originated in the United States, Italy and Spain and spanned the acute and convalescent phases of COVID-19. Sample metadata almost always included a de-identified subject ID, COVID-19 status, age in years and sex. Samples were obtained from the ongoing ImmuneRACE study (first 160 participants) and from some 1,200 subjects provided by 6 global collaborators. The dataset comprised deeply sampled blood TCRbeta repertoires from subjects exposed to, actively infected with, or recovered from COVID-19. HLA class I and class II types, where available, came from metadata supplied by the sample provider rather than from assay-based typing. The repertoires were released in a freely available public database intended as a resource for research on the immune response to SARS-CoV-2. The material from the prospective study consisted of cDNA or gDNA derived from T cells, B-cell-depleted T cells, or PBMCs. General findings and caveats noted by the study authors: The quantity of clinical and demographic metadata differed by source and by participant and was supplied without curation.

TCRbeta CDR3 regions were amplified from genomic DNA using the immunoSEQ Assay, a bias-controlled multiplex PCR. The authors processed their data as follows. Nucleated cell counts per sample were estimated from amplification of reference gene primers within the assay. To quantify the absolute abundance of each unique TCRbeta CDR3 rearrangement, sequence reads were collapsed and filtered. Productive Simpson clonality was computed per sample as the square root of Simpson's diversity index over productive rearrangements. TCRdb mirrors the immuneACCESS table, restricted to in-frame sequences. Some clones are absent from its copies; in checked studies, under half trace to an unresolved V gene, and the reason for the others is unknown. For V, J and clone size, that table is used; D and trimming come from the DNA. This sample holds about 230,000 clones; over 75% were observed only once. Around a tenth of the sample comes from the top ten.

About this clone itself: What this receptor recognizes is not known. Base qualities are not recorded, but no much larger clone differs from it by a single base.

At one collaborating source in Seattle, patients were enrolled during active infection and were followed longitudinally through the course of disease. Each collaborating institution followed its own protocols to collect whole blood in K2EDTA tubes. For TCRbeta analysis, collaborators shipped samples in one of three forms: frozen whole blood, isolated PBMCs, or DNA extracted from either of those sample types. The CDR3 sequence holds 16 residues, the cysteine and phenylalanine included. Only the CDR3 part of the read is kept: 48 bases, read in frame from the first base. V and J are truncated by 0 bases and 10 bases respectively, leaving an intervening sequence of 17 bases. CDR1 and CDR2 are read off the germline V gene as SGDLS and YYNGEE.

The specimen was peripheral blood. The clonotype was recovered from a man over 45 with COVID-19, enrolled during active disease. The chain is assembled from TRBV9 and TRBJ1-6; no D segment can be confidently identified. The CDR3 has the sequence CASSVDPDGLGSPLHF. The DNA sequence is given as TGTGCCAGCAGCGTAGATCCCGACGGACTGGGATCACCCCTCCACTTT.